Listed below are T cell receptor beta chains from one sample, sequenced in a study of HIV-infected patients and healthy controls. TCRdb ran MiXCR on the 5' RACE reads and lists one entry per CDR3 protein. The sample has around 8,600 distinct CDR3 sequences, over 8% seen once; the top ten hold about 31%. The sequences come from blood, collected before antiretroviral therapy. The source is an adult with HIV infection. The donor label of this sample is uncertain. CDR3s include the opening cysteine and the closing phenylalanine or tryptophan. The order of the fields is clone size, V gene, J gene, D gene, CDR3 DNA, CDR3 protein. The D gene is left open where the match is weak. Only part of the rows carry a size: once, few, many, or a class if the clone is expanded.

>many|TRBV15|TRBJ1-5|NA
TGTGCCACCAGCAGAGAGCGGGGAGACAATCAGCCCCAGCATTTT
CATSRERGDNQPQHF
>NA|TRBV12-3/TRBV12-4|TRBJ2-1|NA
TGTGCCAGCAGTCCCCGGGGACGAAAGCAGTTCTTC
CASSPRGRKQFF
>NA|TRBV6-4|TRBJ2-2|NA
TGTGCCAGCAGTGAAGAGCCCACCGGGGAGCTGTTTTTT
CASSEEPTGELFF
>many|TRBV29-1|TRBJ1-4|NA
TGCAGCGTCCAATTACCTGGGCGAGAAAAACTGTTTTTT
CSVQLPGREKLFF
>large|TRBV7-2|TRBJ2-7|NA
TGTGCCAGCAGCTGGACCGGTTGGGAGCAGTACTTC
CASSWTGWEQYF
>many|TRBV9|TRBJ1-1|NA
TGTGCCAGCAGCGTAGAAAGGGGAGCTATGAACACTGAAGCTTTCTTT
CASSVERGAMNTEAFF
>few|TRBV28|TRBJ1-5|NA
TGTGCCAGCAGCCTCCTGACAGTTAGCAATCAGCCCCAGCATTTT
CASSLLTVSNQPQHF
>many|TRBV7-6|TRBJ2-2|NA
TGTGCCAGCAGCTGGGGCCTGAACACCGGGGAGCTGTTTTTT
CASSWGLNTGELFF
>many|TRBV12-3/TRBV12-4|TRBJ2-1|NA
TGTGCCAGCAGTTTAGGGACTCCACGCAATGAGCAGTTCTTC
CASSLGTPRNEQFF
>many|TRBV6-6|TRBJ1-5|TRBD1
TGTGCCAGCAGTAGGACAGGGGGCAGGAAGAGCAATCAGCCCCAGCATTTT
CASSRTGGRKSNQPQHF
>few|TRBV20-1|TRBJ1-2|TRBD1
TGCAGTGCTTTCTGGGGACAGGGACTCTATGGCTACACCTTC
CSAFWGQGLYGYTF
>hyperexpanded|TRBV4-1|TRBJ2-2|TRBD1
TGCGCCAGCAGCCAAGAACAGGGGGCTGGCACCGGGGAGCTGTTTTTT
CASSQEQGAGTGELFF
>many|TRBV3-1|TRBJ2-1|NA
TGTGCCAGCAGCCTGTCGGTCAATGAGCAGTTCTTC
CASSLSVNEQFF
>many|TRBV12-3/TRBV12-4|TRBJ1-5|NA
TGTGCCAGCAGTTTGGGGGACTGGAGTCAGCCCCAGCATTTT
CASSLGDWSQPQHF
>few|TRBV29-1|TRBJ2-5|NA
TGCAGCGCTCCATCCGACGGCTCGGGGACCCAGTACTTC
CSAPSDGSGTQYF
>many|TRBV6-2/TRBV6-3|TRBJ2-7|TRBD1
TGTGCCAGCAGTTACTCACCGGGACAGGGGGCTTGGTACTCCTACGAGCAGTACTTC
CASSYSPGQGAWYSYEQYF
>medium-sized|TRBV27|TRBJ2-5|NA
TGTGCCGTCCGTCGAGACGGCCAAGAGACCCAGTACTTC
CAVRRDGQETQYF
>many|TRBV12-3/TRBV12-4|TRBJ2-1|TRBD2
TGTGCCAGCAGCTACAGCGGGAGCCCCTACAATGAGCAGTTCTTC
CASSYSGSPYNEQFF
>many|TRBV20-1|TRBJ2-3|TRBD2
TGCAGTGCTAGAGGCCAGGGAGCGGGGGGCACAGATACGCAGTATTTT
CSARGQGAGGTDTQYF
>many|TRBV28|TRBJ2-7|NA
TGTGCCAGCAGTTTGGGGAACGAGCAGTACTTC
CASSLGNEQYF
>many|TRBV10-3|TRBJ1-2|NA
TGTGCCATCAGTCAGGGTGAAGCTAACTATGGCTACACCTTC
CAISQGEANYGYTF
>many|TRBV5-1|TRBJ2-3|TRBD1
TGCGCCAGCAGCTGGGCCCCTGCGCGTACCGGGACAGGGACCGGAGGAGATACGCAGTATTTT
CASSWAPARTGTGTGGDTQYF
>NA|TRBV7-8|TRBJ2-3|NA
TGTGCCAGCAGCTTAGTAGGGGGGGCCTTAGATACGCAGTATTTT
CASSLVGGALDTQYF
>many|TRBV9|TRBJ2-1|NA
TGTGCCAGCAGCCTAACCGGGGGTAGCTCCTACAATGAGCAGTTCTTC
CASSLTGGSSYNEQFF
>NA|TRBV5-1|TRBJ1-2|TRBD1
TGCGCCAGCAGCTCGGCCCGGGGAGGGGGCGACTATGGCTACACCTTC
CASSSARGGGDYGYTF
>many|TRBV6-1|TRBJ2-1|TRBD2
TGTGCCAGCAGTGTTCTAGCGGGGGGATCCAATGAGCAGTTCTTC
CASSVLAGGSNEQFF
>NA|TRBV9|TRBJ2-3|NA
TGTGCCAGCAGCGTAGTCAGCACAGATACGCAGTATTTT
CASSVVSTDTQYF
>many|TRBV2|TRBJ2-7|TRBD2
TGTGCCAGCACCCCAGGGACTAGCGGGAGCGGCGAGCAGTACTTC
CASTPGTSGSGEQYF
>many|TRBV3-1|TRBJ2-5|TRBD1
TGTGCCAGCAGCCAAACCGGGACAGTAGGCGAGACCCAGTACTTC
CASSQTGTVGETQYF
>few|TRBV5-4|TRBJ2-1|NA
TGTGCCAGCAGCTTGGACGGGGGAGTCGACAATGAGCAGTTCTTC
CASSLDGGVDNEQFF
>many|TRBV5-1|TRBJ2-3|TRBD1
TGCGCCAGCAGCCCCGGACAGGACACAGATACGCAGTATTTT
CASSPGQDTDTQYF
>medium-sized|TRBV28|TRBJ2-3|NA
TGTGCCAGCAGCCGTCTTGGGGGCACAGATACGCAGTATTTT
CASSRLGGTDTQYF
>many|TRBV2|TRBJ1-1|NA
TGTGCCAGCGGGCCGCTACCTTATTCCAACACTGAAGCTTTCTTT
CASGPLPYSNTEAFF
>many|TRBV6-2/TRBV6-3|TRBJ1-5|NA
TGTGCCAGCACCCCTTCGCCAGGGATAGGCAATCAGCCCCAGCATTTT
CASTPSPGIGNQPQHF
>once|TRBV29-1|TRBJ2-3|NA
TGCAGCGTTAGACCAACAGATACGCAGTATTTT
CSVRPTDTQYF
>many|TRBV27|TRBJ2-2|TRBD1
TGTGCCAGCTCCTGGTACGGGACAGGGAACACCGGGGAGCTGTTTTTT
CASSWYGTGNTGELFF
>many|TRBV11-2|TRBJ1-1|NA
TGTGCCAGCAGCCCCCCGATACGTAACACTGAAGCTTTCTTT
CASSPPIRNTEAFF
>NA|TRBV7-9|TRBJ2-7|TRBD1
TGTGCCAGCAGCCAAGGGGGCCTCTCCTACGAGCAGTACTTC
CASSQGGLSYEQYF
>once|TRBV7-8|TRBJ2-5|TRBD2
TGTGCCAGCAGCCCGGAATTTAGCGGGGCCCAAGAGACCCAGTACTTC
CASSPEFSGAQETQYF
>NA|TRBV3-1|TRBJ2-2|TRBD2
TGTGCCAGCAGCCTTGGACTAGCGGGGGGATTCACCGGGGAGCTGTTTTTT
CASSLGLAGGFTGELFF
>few|TRBV5-4|TRBJ1-1|NA
TGTGCCAGCAGCTTATGGCCGGGGTTCATGAACACTGAAGCTTTCTTT
CASSLWPGFMNTEAFF
>many|TRBV20-1|TRBJ2-3|TRBD2
TGCAGTGCTAGAGATCACAGCGGGACCGCAGATACGCAGTATTTT
CSARDHSGTADTQYF